These 12 T cell receptor beta chains were all obtained from the same sample, sequenced in a study of T cells in Graves' hyperthyroidism and ophthalmopathy (dated by TCRdb to between 2018 and 2020). The library was generated by multiplex PCR. Sequencing was carried out with an Illumina HiSeq 2000. Amplification of TCR beta CDR3 regions was carried out from RNA transcripts. The TCR CDR3 was subjected to a first round of RT-PCR using the HTBI primer set and the Qiagen OneStep RT-PCR kit. TCRdb reprocessed the public reads (quality trimming at Q25 with fastp, clone calling with MiXCR) and kept in-frame beta chains. Identical CDR3 proteins give one entry, which carries the most common genes and DNA. For this sample there are some 600,000 distinct CDR3 sequences; approximately 44% appear just once. The biggest ten clones account for nearly 8.5% of the sample. Sequencing used peripheral blood or thyroid tissue (not recorded which). These receptors came from a woman younger than 30 with Graves' hyperthyroidism. Donor details come from another sample of the same person, matched by shared clones.

J is TRBJ2-7 and V is TRBV7-9; 7 nucleotides agree with TRBD1. J lost 3 bases, V lost 6 bases, and 5 bases had no gene match. From germline, CDR1 is SEHNR and CDR2 FQNEAQ (reference sequence). CDR3 size: 13 residues. Written as DNA, the CDR3 is TGTGCCAGCAGTTACAGGGGAAACTACGAGCAGTACTTC. Residues: CASSYRGNYEQYF.

V is TRBV2 and J is TRBJ2-5; TRBD1 aligns across 7 bases. V trimming: 11 bases; J trimming: 1 base; junction bases outside the gene matches: 7. The CDR3 has 13 residues. The V gene's germline CDR1 is SNHLY and CDR2 FYNNEI. CDR3 protein: CAGLWDSQETQYF. The CDR3 DNA reads as TGTGCCGGCCTTTGGGACAGCCAAGAGACCCAGTACTTC.

This chain joins TRBV19 and TRBJ2-7; tentative D call: TRBD1 (6 bases). CDR3 length equals 14 residues. Per the germline V gene, CDR1 is LNHDA and CDR2 is SQIVND (reference sequence). Trimming took 3 bases from V and 2 from J, leaving 11 bases between them. The CDR3 sequence: CASSIQQGPYEQYF. In DNA, the CDR3 is TGTGCCAGTAGTATTCAACAGGGACCCTACGAGCAGTACTTC.

The chain joins TRBV19 to TRBJ1-1; D is unresolved. The V end was cut by 1 base, the J end by 11 bases, with 20 bases between. The CDR3 length is 15 residues. From germline, CDR1 is LNHDA and CDR2 SQIVND (reference sequence). CDR3 sequence (DNA): TGTGCCAGTAGTATAGGTTGGCGGGGAGAGGTTACGGCTTTCTTT. Its protein is CASSIGWRGEVTAFF.

The chain uses TRBV7-9 and TRBJ1-6, with 12 bases identical to TRBD1. V was clipped by 5 bases and J by 9 bases; unmatched bases: 14. The CDR3 sequence is 18 residues long. Per the germline V gene, CDR1 is SEHNR and CDR2 is FQNEAQ (reference sequence). This chain's CDR3 is CASSREGQGASGSSPLHF. In DNA, the CDR3 is TGTGCCAGCAGCCGGGAGGGACAGGGGGCTTCTGGCAGTTCACCCCTCCACTTT.

V gene TRBV29-1 combines with J gene TRBJ2-7; 14 nucleotides line up with TRBD2. Germline V gene data show CDR1 as SQVTM and CDR2 as ANQGSEA. This CDR3 is 17 amino acids long. Trimming removed 3 bases from V and 3 bases from J; junction bases left unmatched: 10. The CDR3 DNA reads as TGCAGCGTTGAGCAGGGACTAGCGGGAGTAAAAGACTACGAGCAGTACTTC. Encoded protein: CSVEQGLAGVKDYEQYF.

This clonotype came up once. Here the CDR3 omits its conserved ending phenylalanine or tryptophan, so a read error is the likely source. The DNA is left out, because the CDR3 cannot be placed on it with certainty; the CDR3 is given as TCRdb lists it. This rearrangement joins TRBV9 to TRBJ2-7; the table's D call, TRBD1, was not checked against the DNA. Germline-derived CDR1 and CDR2 are SGDLS and YYNGEE. Counting both end residues, the CDR3 totals 9 amino acids. The CDR3 sequence is CASSVDLTG.

The rearrangement links TRBV15 to TRBJ2-7; 12 bases agree with TRBD2. Unmatched junction bases numbered 5, after V lost 3 bases and J lost 2 bases. Looked up from germline, CDR1 is LNHNV and CDR2 is YYDKDF (reference sequence). The CDR3 sequence is 16 residues long. DNA for the CDR3: TGTGCCACCAGCAGCGACGGACTAGCGGGGACCTACGAGCAGTACTTC. It codes for CATSSDGLAGTYEQYF.

This clonotype showed up many times. V is TRBV29-1 and J is TRBJ1-5, with a tentative D call TRBD1 (5 bases). V lost 0 bases to trimming and J lost 4 bases, with 7 bases between them. The CDR3 length is 13 residues. The germline CDR1 and CDR2 sequences are SQVTM and ANQGSEA. CDR3 amino acids: CSVEDKGNQPQHF. Here the CDR3 DNA reads TGCAGCGTTGAAGATAAGGGGAATCAGCCCCAGCATTTT.

The V gene is TRBV7-9, the J gene TRBJ1-2, with D hard to call. The CDR3 length is 13 residues. CDR1 SEHNR and CDR2 FQNEAQ come from the germline V gene (reference sequence). The V and J ends lost 11 bases and 4 bases respectively, with 17 bases between them. The CDR3 nucleotides read TGTGCCTTCGGCCTCGGGCGAGCCTATGGCTACACCTTC. It is translated as CAFGLGRAYGYTF.

V and J are TRBV15 and TRBJ2-6; a weak D match, TRBD1 (6 bases). CDR1 and CDR2 from the germline V gene are LNHNV and YYDKDF (reference sequence). With 1 base removed from V and 2 bases from J, the gap between germline ends came to 9 bases. This CDR3 region has 16 residues. CDR3 coding DNA: TGTGCCACCAGCAGAGGACAGGTAGCTGGGGCCAACGTCCTGACTTTC. Amino acid sequence: CATSRGQVAGANVLTF. Together with reference TRBV15 and TRBJ2-6, the CDR3 gives the full variable domain: DAMVIQNPRYQVTQFGKPVTLSCSQTLNHNVMYWYQQKSSQAPKLLFHYYDKDFNNEADTPDNFQSRRPNTSFCFLDIRSPGLGDTAMYLCATSRGQVAGANVLTFGAGSRLTVL.

This clonotype has only one observation. The chain couples TRBV7-2 to TRBJ2-6; D is perhaps TRBD1 (6 bases). The V gene's germline CDR1 is SGHTA and CDR2 FQGNSA. Trimming pared 1 base from V and 0 bases from J, leaving 19 bases between. This CDR3 has 20 amino acids. CDR3 amino acids: CASSLGRNRVPNSGANVLTF. In DNA, the CDR3 is TGTGCCAGCAGCTTAGGGAGGAACAGGGTGCCCAACTCTGGGGCCAACGTCCTGACTTTC.